The entry below describes one T cell receptor beta chain. As yet, its antigen is unknown. The data derive from a study of radiation and T cells in renal cell carcinoma. This sample's time point: baseline pretreatment blood. Treatment described: 15 Gy SBRT to primary tumor, nephrectomy 4 weeks later. The tumor was a clear cell renal cell carcinoma. The CDR3 totals 14 residues. Trimming took off 3 bases at V and 0 bases at J, with 8 bases between the two ends. Germline-derived CDR1 and CDR2 are MDHEN and SYDVKM. Using immunoSEQ multiplex PCR, the repertoire was profiled, and TCRdb retains in-frame clones only, with some absent. The table has roughly 120,000 clones, about four fifths seen once; the top ten hold around 3%. Findings of the study overall: Pretreatment tumor biopsies were lacking, so baseline clonotypes are unknown.

This receptor was obtained from a woman aged 55-70 years with renal cell carcinoma. The starting material was blood, obtained from a patient whose treatment included radiotherapy and nephrectomy. The chain carries TRBV28 and TRBJ1-1, with D unresolved. CDR3 sequence reads: CASSLTRLNTEAFF. The CDR3 DNA reads TGTGCCAGCAGTTTGACCAGGTTGAACACTGAAGCTTTCTTT.